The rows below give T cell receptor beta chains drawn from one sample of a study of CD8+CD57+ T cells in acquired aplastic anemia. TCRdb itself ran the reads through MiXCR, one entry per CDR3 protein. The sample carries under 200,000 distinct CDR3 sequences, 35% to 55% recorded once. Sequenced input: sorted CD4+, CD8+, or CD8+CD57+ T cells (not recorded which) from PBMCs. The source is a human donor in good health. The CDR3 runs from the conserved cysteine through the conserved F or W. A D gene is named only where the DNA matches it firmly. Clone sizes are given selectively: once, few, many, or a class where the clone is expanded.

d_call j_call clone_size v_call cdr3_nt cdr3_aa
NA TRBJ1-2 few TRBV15 TGTGCCACCAGCAGGGATTCCAGGGCTGGCTACACCTTC CATSRDSRAGYTF
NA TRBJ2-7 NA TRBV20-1 TGCAGTGCTAGAGTTAGCGGAGAGAGCTCCTACGAGCAGTACTTC CSARVSGESSYEQYF
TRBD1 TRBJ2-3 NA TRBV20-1 TGCAGTGCTTCGGGTTCGGGACAGTCAGGCACAGATACGCAGTATTTT CSASGSGQSGTDTQYF
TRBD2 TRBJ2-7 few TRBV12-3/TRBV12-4 TGTGCCAGCAATCCCCTAGCGGGAGTCTCCTACGAGCAGTACTTC CASNPLAGVSYEQYF
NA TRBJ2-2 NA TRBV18 TGTGCCAGCTCACCGCGGCAGGATTCGGAGCTGTTTTTT CASSPRQDSELFF
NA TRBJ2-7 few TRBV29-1 TGCAGCGTTGAAGACGACGTAGGCGGCGTCTCCTACGAGCAGTACTTC CSVEDDVGGVSYEQYF
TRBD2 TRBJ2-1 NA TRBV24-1 TGTGCCACCAGTGCCCCCGCCGGGACTAGCGGGGCAAGTCAGGATGAGCAGTTCTTC CATSAPAGTSGASQDEQFF
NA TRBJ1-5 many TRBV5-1 TGCGCCAGCAGCTTGGGGAGCAGTAGCAATCAGCCCCAGCATTTT CASSLGSSSNQPQHF
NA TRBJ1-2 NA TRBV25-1 TGTGCCAGCAGTGCTAGAGATCTTGGGGGCCTCTATGGCTACACCTTC CASSARDLGGLYGYTF
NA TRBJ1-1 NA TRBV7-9 TGTGCCAGCAGCTCGCCGGGACGGTCGAACACTGAAGCTTTCTTT CASSSPGRSNTEAFF
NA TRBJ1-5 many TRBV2 TGTGCCAGCAGTGGGGGCCGGACTAGCAATCAGCCCCAGCATTTT CASSGGRTSNQPQHF
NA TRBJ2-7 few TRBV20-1 TGCAGTGCTCTCCGGGACGGGACCTACGAGCAGTACTTC CSALRDGTYEQYF
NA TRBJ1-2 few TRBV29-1 TGCAGCGTGCGGGCCTTAGATGGCTACACCTTC CSVRALDGYTF
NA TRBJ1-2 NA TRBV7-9 TGTGCCAGCACGACAACCGACTATGGCTACACCTTC CASTTTDYGYTF
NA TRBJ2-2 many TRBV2 TGTGCCAGCAGTAAGGACGGCGACACCGGGGAGCTGTTTTTT CASSKDGDTGELFF